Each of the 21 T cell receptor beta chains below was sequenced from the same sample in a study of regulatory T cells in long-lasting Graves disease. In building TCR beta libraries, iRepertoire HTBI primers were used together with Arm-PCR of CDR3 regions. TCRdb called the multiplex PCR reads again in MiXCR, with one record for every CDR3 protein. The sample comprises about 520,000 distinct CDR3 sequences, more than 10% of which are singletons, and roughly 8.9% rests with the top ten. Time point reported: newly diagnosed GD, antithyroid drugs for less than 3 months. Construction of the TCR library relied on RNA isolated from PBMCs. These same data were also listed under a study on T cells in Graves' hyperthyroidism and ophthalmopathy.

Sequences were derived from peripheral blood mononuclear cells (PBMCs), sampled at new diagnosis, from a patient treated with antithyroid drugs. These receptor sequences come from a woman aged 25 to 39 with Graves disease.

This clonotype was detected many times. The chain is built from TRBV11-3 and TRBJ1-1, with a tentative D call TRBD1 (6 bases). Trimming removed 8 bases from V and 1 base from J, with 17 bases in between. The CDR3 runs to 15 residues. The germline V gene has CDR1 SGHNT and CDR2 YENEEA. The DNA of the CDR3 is TGTGCCAGCGGGCGGGCCCGGGACACGAACACTGAAGCTTTCTTT. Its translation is CASGRARDTNTEAFF.

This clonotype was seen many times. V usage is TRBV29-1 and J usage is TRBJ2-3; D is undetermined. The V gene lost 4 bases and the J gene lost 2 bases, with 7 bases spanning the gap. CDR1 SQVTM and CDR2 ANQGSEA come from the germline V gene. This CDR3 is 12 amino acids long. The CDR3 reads CSVAPTTDTQYF. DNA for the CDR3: TGCAGCGTTGCCCCAACCACAGATACGCAGTATTTT.

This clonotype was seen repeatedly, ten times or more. CDR3 in DNA: TGCAGCGCCATTCCCCGGTTCTCCTACGAGCAGTACTTC. This codes for CSAIPRFSYEQYF. The rearrangement links TRBV29-1 to TRBJ2-7; D not certain. The CDR3 spans 13 residues. Germline CDR1 and CDR2: SQVTM and ANQGSEA. V lost 7 bases to trimming and J lost 0 bases, with 13 bases between them.

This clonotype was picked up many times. For the CDR3, the DNA is TGTGCCAGCATGGCTGGATACTACAATGAGCAGTTCTTC. It yields the protein CASMAGYYNEQFF. The rearrangement joins TRBV2 to TRBJ2-1; D not resolved. Germline CDR1 reads SNHLY; CDR2 reads FYNNEI. The CDR3 has 13 amino acids. The V end lost 7 bases, the J end lost 3 bases, and 10 bases lay between the germline ends.

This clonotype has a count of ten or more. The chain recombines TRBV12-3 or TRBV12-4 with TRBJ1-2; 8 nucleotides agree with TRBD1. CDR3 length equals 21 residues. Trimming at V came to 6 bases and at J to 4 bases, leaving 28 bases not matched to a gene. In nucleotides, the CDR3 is TGTGCCAGCAGGGCCTCGATCCAGGGGGCGAGCCCCGCGAGAATCCCCTATGGCTACACCTTC. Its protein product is CASRASIQGASPARIPYGYTF.

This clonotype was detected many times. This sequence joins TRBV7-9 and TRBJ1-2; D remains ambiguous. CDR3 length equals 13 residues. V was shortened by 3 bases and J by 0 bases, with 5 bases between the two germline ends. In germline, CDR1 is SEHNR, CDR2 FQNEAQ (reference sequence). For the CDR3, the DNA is TGTGCCAGCAGCTTTGGAACTAACTATGGCTACACCTTC. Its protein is CASSFGTNYGYTF. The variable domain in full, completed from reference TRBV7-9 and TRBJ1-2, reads DTGVSQNPRHKITKRGQNVTFRCDPISEHNRLYWYRQTLGQGPEFLTYFQNEAQLEKSRLLSDRFSAERPKGSFSTLEIQRTEQGDSAMYLCASSFGTNYGYTFGSGTRLTVV.

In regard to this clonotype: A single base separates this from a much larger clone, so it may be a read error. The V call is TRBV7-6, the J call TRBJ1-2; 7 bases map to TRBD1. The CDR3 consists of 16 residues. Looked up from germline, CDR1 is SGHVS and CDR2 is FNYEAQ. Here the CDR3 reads CASSAIGTVANHGYTF. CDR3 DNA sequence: TGTGCCAGCAGCGCCATCGGGACAGTAGCTAACCATGGCTACACCTTC.

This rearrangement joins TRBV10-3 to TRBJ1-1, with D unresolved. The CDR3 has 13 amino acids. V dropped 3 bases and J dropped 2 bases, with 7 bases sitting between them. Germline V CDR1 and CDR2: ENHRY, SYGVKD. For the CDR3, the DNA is TGTGCCATCAGTGATCGGGGAAACACTGAAGCTTTCTTT. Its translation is CAISDRGNTEAFF.

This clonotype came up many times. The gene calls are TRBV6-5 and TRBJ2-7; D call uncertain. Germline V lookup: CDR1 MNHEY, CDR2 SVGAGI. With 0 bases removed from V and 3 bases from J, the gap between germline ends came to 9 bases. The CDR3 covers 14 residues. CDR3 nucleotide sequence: TGTGCCAGCAGTTACTCGGTGAACATCTACGAGCAGTACTTC. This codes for CASSYSVNIYEQYF.

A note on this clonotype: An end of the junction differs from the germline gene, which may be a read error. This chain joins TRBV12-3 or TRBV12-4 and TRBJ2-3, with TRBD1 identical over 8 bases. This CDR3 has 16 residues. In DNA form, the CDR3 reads TGTGCCGGCAGTTTAAGAGGGACAGGTCTAGGAGATACGCAGTATTTT. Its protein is CAGSLRGTGLGDTQYF.

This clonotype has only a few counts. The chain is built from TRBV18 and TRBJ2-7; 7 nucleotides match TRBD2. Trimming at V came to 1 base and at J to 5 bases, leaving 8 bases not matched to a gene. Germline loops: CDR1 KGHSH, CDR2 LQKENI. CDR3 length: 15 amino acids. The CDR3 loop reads CASSPLISSGHEQYF. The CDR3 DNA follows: TGTGCCAGCTCACCACTCATTTCTAGCGGCCACGAGCAGTACTTC. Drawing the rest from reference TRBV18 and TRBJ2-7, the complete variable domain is NAGVMQNPRHLVRRRGQEARLRCSPMKGHSHVYWYRQLPEEGLKFMVYLQKENIIDESGMPKERFSAEFPKEGPSILRIQQVVRGDSAAYFCASSPLISSGHEQYFGPGTRLTVT.

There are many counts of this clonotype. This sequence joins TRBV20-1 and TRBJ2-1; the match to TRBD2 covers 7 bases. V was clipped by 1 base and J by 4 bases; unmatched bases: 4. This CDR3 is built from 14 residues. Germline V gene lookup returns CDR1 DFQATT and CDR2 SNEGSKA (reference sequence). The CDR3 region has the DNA TGCAGTGCTAGAGGGCGGGAGACATACAATGAGCAGTTCTTC. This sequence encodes CSARGRETYNEQFF.

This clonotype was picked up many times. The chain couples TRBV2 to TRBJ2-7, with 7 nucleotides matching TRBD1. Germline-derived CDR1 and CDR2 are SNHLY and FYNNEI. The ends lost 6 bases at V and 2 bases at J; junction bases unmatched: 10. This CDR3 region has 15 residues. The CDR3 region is CASSPTGMGPYEQYF. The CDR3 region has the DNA TGTGCCAGCAGCCCGACAGGGATGGGGCCCTACGAGCAGTACTTC.

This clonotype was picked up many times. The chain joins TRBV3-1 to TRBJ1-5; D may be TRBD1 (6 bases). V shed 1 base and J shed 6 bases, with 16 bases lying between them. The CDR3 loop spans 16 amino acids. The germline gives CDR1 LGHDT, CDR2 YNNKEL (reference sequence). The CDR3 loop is CASSQGAGHSSQPQHF. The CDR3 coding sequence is TGTGCCAGCAGCCAAGGCGCGGGACACTCGAGTCAGCCCCAGCATTTT.

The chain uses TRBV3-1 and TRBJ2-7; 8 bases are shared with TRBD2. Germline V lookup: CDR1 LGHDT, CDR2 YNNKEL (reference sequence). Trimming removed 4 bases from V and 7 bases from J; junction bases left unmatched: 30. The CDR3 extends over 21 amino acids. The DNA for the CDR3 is TGTGCCAGCAGCCCCGATCCCGCATCAACAAAAGGACTAGCCAGCCCGTTAGAGCAGTACTTC. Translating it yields CASSPDPASTKGLASPLEQYF.

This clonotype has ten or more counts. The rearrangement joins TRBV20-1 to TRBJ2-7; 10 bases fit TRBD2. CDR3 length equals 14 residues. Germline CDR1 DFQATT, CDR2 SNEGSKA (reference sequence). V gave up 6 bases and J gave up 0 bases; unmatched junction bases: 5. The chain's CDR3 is CSARLAGASYEQYF. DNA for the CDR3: TGCAGTGCGCGGCTAGCGGGAGCCTCCTACGAGCAGTACTTC.

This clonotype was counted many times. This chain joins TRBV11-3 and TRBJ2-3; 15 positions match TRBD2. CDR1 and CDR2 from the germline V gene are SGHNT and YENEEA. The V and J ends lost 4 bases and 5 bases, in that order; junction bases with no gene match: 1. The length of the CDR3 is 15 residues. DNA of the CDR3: TGTGCCAGCAGCTGGGGACTAGCGGGAGGAGATACGCAGTATTTT. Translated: CASSWGLAGGDTQYF.

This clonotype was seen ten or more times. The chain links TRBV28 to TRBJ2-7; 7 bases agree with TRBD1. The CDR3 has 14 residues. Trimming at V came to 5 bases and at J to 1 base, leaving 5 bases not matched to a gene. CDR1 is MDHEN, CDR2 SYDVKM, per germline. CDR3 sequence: CASSAGGVSYEQYF. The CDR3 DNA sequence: TGTGCCAGCAGTGCAGGGGGAGTTTCCTACGAGCAGTACTTC.

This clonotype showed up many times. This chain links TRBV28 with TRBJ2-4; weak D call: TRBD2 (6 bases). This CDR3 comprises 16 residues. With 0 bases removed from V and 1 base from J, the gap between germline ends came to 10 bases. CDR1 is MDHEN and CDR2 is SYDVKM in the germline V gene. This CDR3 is CASSLWGGRAKNIQYF. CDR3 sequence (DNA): TGTGCCAGCAGTTTATGGGGGGGTAGGGCCAAAAACATTCAGTACTTC.

CDR3 amino acids: CSVVEGIPYEQYF. In DNA, the CDR3 is TGCAGCGTGGTTGAGGGGATCCCCTACGAGCAGTACTTC. The chain employs TRBV29-1 and TRBJ2-7; D may match TRBD1 or TRBD2 (5 bases each). V dropped 6 bases and J dropped 2 bases, with 14 bases sitting between them. The CDR3 extends over 13 amino acids. CDR1 is SQVTM, CDR2 ANQGSEA, per germline.

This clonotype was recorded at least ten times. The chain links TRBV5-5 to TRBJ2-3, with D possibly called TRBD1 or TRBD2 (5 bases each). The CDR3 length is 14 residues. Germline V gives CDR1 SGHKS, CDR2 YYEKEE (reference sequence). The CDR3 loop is CATGAVHPPDTQYF. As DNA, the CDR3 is TGTGCGACCGGGGCAGTGCACCCCCCAGATACGCAGTATTTT.